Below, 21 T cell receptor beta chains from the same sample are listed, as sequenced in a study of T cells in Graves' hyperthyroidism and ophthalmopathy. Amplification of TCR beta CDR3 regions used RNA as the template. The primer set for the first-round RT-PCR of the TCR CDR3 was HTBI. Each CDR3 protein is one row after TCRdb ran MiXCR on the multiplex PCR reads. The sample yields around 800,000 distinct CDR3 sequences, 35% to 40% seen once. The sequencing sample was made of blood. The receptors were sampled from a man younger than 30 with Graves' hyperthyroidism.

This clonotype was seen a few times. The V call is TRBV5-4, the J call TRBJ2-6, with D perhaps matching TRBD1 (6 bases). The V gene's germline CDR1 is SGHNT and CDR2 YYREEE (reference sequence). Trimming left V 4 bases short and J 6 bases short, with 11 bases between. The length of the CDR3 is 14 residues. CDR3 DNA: TGTGCCAGCAGCCTACAGGGTGAGGCCAACGTCCTGACTTTC. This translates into CASSLQGEANVLTF.

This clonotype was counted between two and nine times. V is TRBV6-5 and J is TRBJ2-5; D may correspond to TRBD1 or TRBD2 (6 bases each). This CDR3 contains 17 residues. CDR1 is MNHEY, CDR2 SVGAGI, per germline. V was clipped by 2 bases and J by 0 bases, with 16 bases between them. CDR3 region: CASSYPQGRGHQETQYF. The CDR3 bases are TGTGCCAGCAGTTACCCACAGGGTCGGGGGCACCAAGAGACCCAGTACTTC.

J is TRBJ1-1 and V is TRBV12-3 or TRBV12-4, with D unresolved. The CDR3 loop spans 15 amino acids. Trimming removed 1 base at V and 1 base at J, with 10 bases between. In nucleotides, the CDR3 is TGTGCCAGCAGTTTAGAAAGCGGGTGGAACACTGAAGCTTTCTTT. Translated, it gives CASSLESGWNTEAFF.

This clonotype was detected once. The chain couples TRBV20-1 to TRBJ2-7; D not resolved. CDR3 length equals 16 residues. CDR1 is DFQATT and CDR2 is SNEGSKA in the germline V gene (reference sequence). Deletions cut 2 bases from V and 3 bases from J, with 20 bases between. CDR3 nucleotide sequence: TGCAGTGCTAGATCCAGCCTTTCGACTCAATTCTACGAGCAGTACTTC. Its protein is CSARSSLSTQFYEQYF.

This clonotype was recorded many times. The CDR3 is CASVRDLGREQYF. The CDR3 bases are TGTGCCAGCGTCCGGGACCTAGGGAGGGAGCAGTACTTC. V and J are TRBV2 and TRBJ2-7; weak D call: TRBD2 (6 bases). Trimming shortened V by 8 bases and J by 7 bases, and 18 bases separated the two germline ends. Germline CDR1 reads SNHLY; CDR2 reads FYNNEI. The CDR3 runs to 13 residues.

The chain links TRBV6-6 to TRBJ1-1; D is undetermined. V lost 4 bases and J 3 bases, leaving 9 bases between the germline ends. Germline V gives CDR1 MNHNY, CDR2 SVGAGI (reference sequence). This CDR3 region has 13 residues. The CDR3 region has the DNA TGTGCCAGCAGTTCAGTTGGGGACACTGAAGCTTTCTTT. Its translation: CASSSVGDTEAFF.

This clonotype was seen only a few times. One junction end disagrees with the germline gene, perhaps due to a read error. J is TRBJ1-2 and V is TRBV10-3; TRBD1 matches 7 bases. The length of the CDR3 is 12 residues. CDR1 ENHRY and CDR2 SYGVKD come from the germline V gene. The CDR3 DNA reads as TGTGCCAGCAGTACTCGAGGGGGCGGCTACACCTTC. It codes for CASSTRGGGYTF.

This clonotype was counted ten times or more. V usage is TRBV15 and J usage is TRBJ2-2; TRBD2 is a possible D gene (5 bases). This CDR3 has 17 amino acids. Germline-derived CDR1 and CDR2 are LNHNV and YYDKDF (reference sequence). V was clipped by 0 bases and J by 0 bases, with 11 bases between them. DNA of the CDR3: TGTGCCACCAGCAGAGATCGGGGAGCCGCGAACACCGGGGAGCTGTTTTTT. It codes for CATSRDRGAANTGELFF. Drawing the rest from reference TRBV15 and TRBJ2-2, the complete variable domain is DAMVIQNPRYQVTQFGKPVTLSCSQTLNHNVMYWYQQKSSQAPKLLFHYYDKDFNNEADTPDNFQSRRPNTSFCFLDIRSPGLGDTAMYLCATSRDRGAANTGELFFGEGSRLTVL.

The CDR3 DNA sequence: TGCGCCAGCAGCTTGGAGGGCCTGGCCGGGGAGCTGTTTTTT. Translating it yields CASSLEGLAGELFF. The chain combines TRBV5-1 with TRBJ2-2; D gene uncertain. CDR3 size: 14 residues. Trimming took 0 bases from V and 6 from J, leaving 9 bases between them. The germline V gene encodes CDR1 SGHRS and CDR2 YFSETQ.

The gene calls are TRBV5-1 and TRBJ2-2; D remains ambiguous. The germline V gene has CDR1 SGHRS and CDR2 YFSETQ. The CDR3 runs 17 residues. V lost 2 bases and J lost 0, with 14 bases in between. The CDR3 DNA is TGCGCCAGCAGCTTCTATGAGCGCGCCGCGAACACCGGGGAGCTGTTTTTT. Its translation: CASSFYERAANTGELFF.

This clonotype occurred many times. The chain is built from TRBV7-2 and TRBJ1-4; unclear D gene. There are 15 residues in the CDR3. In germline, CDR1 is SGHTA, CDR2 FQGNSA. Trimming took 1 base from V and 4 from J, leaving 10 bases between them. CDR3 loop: CASSLVGLINEKLFF. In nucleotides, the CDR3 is TGTGCCAGCAGCTTAGTAGGACTGATTAATGAAAAACTGTTTTTT. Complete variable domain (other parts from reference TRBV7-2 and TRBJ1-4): GAGVSQSPSNKVTEKGKDVELRCDPISGHTALYWYRQSLGQGLEFLIYFQGNSAPDKSGLPSDRFSAERTGGSVSTLTIQRTQQEDSAVYLCASSLVGLINEKLFFGSGTQLSVL.

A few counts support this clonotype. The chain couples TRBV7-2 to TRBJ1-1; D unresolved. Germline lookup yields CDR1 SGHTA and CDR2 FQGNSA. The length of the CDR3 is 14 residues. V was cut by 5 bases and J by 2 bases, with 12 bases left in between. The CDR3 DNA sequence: TGTGCCAGCAGCCAAGATATCAGTAACACTGAAGCTTTCTTT. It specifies CASSQDISNTEAFF.

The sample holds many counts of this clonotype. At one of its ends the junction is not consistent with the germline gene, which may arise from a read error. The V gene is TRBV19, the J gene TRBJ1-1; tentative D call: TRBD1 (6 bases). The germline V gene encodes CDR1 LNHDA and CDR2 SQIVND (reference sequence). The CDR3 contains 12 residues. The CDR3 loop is CASSRGGTEAFF. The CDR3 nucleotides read TGTGCCAGCAGTAGGGGGGGAACTGAAGCTTTCTTT.

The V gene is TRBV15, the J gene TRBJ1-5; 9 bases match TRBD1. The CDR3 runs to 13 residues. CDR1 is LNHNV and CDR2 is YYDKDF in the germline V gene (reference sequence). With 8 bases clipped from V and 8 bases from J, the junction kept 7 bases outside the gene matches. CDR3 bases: TGTGCCACCTCCCGGGACAGGGCCGAGCCCCAGCATTTT. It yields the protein CATSRDRAEPQHF.

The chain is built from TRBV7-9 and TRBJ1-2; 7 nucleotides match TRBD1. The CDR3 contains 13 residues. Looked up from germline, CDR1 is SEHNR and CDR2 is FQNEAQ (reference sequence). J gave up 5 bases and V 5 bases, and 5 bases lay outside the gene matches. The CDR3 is CASSPGDSYGYTF. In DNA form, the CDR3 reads TGTGCCAGCAGCCCGGGGGACAGTTATGGCTACACCTTC.

The CDR3 reads CASSLGASAIYEQYF. In nucleotides, the CDR3 is TGTGCCAGCAGCCTGGGTGCTAGCGCGATCTACGAGCAGTACTTC. The V call is TRBV11-2, the J call TRBJ2-7; D perhaps matches TRBD2 (6 bases). The CDR3 is 15 residues long. V was trimmed by 5 bases and J by 3 bases, leaving 17 bases between them. Germline CDR1 is SGHAT and CDR2 is FQNNGV.

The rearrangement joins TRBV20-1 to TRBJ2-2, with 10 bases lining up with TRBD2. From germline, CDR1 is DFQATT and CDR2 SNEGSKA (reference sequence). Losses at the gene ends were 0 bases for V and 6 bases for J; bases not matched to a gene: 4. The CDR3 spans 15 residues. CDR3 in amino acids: CSARDALAGAGELFF. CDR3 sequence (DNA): TGCAGTGCTAGAGATGCGCTAGCGGGGGCCGGGGAGCTGTTTTTT.

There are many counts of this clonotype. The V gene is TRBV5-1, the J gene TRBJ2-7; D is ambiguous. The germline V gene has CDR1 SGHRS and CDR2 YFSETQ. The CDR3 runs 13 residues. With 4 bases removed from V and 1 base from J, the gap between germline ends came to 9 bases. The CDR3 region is CASSPDWSYEQYF. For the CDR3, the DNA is TGCGCCAGCAGCCCGGATTGGTCCTACGAGCAGTACTTC. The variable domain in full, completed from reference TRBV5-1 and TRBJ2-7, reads KAGVTQTPRYLIKTRGQQVTLSCSPISGHRSVSWYQQTPGQGLQFLFEYFSETQRNKGNFPGRFSGRQFSNSRSEMNVSTLELGDSALYLCASSPDWSYEQYFGPGTRLTVT.

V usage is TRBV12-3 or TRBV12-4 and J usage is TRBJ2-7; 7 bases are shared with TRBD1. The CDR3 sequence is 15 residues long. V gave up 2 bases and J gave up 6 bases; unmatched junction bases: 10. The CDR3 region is CASSLRRRGSGEQYF. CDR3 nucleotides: TGTGCCAGCAGTTTACGGCGCAGGGGGTCCGGCGAGCAGTACTTC.

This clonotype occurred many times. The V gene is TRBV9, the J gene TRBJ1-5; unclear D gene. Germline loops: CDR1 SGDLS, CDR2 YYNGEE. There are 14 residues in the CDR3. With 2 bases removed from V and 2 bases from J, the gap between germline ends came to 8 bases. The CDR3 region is CASSVTLGNQPQHF. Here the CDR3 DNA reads TGTGCCAGCAGCGTGACATTGGGCAATCAGCCCCAGCATTTT.

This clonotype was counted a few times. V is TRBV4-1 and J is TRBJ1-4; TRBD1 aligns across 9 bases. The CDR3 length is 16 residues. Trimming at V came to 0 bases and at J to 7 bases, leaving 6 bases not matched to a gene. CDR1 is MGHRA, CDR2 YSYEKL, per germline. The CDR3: CASSQEGTGFSEKLFF. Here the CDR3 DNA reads TGCGCCAGCAGCCAAGAAGGGACAGGGTTTAGTGAAAAACTGTTTTTT.